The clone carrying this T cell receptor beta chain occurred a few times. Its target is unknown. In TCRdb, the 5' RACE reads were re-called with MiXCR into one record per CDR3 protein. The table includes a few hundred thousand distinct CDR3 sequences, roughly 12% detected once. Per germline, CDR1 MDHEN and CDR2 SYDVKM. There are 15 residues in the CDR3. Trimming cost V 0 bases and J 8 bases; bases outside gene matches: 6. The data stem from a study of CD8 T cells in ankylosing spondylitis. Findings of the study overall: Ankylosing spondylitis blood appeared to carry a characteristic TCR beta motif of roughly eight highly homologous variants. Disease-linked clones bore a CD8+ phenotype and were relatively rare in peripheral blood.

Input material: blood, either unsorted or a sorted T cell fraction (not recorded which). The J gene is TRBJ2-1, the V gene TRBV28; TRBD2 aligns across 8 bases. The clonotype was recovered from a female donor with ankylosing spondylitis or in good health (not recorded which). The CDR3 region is CASSLWAGGSDEQFF. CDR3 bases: TGTGCCAGCAGTTTATGGGCGGGAGGCTCCGATGAGCAGTTCTTC.